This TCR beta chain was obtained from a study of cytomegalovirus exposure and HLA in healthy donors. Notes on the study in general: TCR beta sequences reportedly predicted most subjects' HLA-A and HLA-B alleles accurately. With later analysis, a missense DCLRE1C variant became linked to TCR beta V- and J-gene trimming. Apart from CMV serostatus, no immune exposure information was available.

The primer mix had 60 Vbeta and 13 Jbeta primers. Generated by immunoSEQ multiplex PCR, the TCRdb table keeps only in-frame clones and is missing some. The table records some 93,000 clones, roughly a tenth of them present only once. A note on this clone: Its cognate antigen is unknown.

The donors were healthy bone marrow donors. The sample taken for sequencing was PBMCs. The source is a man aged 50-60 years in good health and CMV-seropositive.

The chain's CDR3 is CASSRTGTFNQPQHF. CDR3 nucleotide sequence: TGTGCCAGCAGCCGGACAGGGACCTTTAATCAGCCCCAGCATTTT. The chain recombines TRBV5-6 with TRBJ1-5; 8 nucleotides match TRBD1. The CDR3 runs 15 residues. The V gene's germline CDR1 is SGHDT and CDR2 YYEEEE. Trimming at V came to 4 bases and at J to 4 bases, leaving 7 bases not matched to a gene. The variable domain in full, with the rest retrieved from reference TRBV5-6 and TRBJ1-5, is DAGVTQSPTHLIKTRGQQVTLRCSPKSGHDTVSWYQQALGQGPQFIFQYYEEEERQRGNFPDRFSGHQFPNYSSELNVNALLLGDSALYLCASSRTGTFNQPQHFGDGTRLSIL.